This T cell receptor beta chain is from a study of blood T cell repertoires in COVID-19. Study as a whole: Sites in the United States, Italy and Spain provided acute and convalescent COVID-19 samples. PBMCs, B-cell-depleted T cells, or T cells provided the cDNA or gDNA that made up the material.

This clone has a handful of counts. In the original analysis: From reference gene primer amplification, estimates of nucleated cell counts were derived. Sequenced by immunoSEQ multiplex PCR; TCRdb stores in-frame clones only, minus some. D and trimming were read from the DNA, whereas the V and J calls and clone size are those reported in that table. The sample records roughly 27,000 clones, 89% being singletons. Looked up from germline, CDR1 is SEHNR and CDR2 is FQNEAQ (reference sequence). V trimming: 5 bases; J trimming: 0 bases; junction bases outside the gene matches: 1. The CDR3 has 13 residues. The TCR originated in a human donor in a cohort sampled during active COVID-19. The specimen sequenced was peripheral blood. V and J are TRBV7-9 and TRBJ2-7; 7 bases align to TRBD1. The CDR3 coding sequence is TGTGCCAGCAGCCGGGACAGCTCCTACGAGCAGTACTTC. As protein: CASSRDSSYEQYF.